This T cell receptor (beta chain) was found in a study of T cells in Graves' hyperthyroidism and ophthalmopathy. Germline CDR1 and CDR2: LNHDA and SQIVND (reference sequence). The CDR3 contains 14 residues. After removal of 5 bases from V and 7 bases from J, the junction contained 8 bases not matched to a gene. The investigators amplified TCR beta CDR3 regions from RNA transcripts. In the first-round RT-PCR of the TCR CDR3, the HTBI primer set was used. From the multiplex PCR reads, TCRdb called clonotypes with MiXCR, one entry per CDR3 protein. The sample records nearly 600,000 distinct CDR3 sequences, approximately 15% being singletons. Findings and caveats of the study: Ophthalmopathy cases were set apart from stable hyperthyroidism by a 13 V-J model.

This clonotype has more than one count but fewer than ten. What it binds is unknown. Ophthalmopathy patients all had a Clinical Activity Score of at least 3, a NOSPECS grade of at least 4 and disease under 3 months old. Uncontrolled infection, other autoimmune disease, pregnancy or lactation led to exclusion. Diagnostic decisions used clinical symptoms, serum thyroxine and TRAb, thyroid ultrasound and orbital computed tomography. Material for sequencing was blood. This receptor was obtained from a woman aged 18-29 years with Graves' ophthalmopathy. The chain recombines TRBV19 with TRBJ1-1, with 9 bases identical to TRBD1. Here the CDR3 reads CASSPTGGRFEAFF. In DNA form, the CDR3 reads TGTGCCAGTAGTCCGACAGGGGGGAGGTTTGAAGCTTTCTTT.